This TCR beta chain was obtained from a study of OX40 agonist ivuxolimab in advanced cancers. The wider study: An anti-OX40 (CD134) antibody with agonistic activity, ivuxolimab, was administered to patients. The dose-escalation cohort had hepatocellular carcinoma, melanoma, renal cell or head and neck cancer.

Concerning this clone itself: Its specificity is not known.

The study, taken as a whole, reports: Determination of antigen specificity was not performed for the expanded peripheral T cells.

With 3 bases removed from V and 2 bases from J, the gap between germline ends came to 11 bases. In germline, CDR1 is MNHEY, CDR2 SVGAGI. The CDR3 is made up of 15 amino acids. Using immunoSEQ multiplex PCR, the repertoire was profiled, and TCRdb retains in-frame clones only, with some absent. The data contain over 80,000 clones, 85% to 95% of them singletons. The receptor was derived from an adult with an advanced solid tumor such as melanoma, head and neck, liver or kidney cancer. Material: CD4+ or CD8+ T cells sorted from blood, obtained in a trial of the OX40 agonist ivuxolimab. The chain carries TRBV6-5 and TRBJ1-5; tentatively, D is TRBD1 (5 bases). The CDR3 nucleotides are TGTGCCAGCAGTTATGGCGGGGACGGCAATCAGCCCCAGCATTTT. Translated: CASSYGGDGNQPQHF.